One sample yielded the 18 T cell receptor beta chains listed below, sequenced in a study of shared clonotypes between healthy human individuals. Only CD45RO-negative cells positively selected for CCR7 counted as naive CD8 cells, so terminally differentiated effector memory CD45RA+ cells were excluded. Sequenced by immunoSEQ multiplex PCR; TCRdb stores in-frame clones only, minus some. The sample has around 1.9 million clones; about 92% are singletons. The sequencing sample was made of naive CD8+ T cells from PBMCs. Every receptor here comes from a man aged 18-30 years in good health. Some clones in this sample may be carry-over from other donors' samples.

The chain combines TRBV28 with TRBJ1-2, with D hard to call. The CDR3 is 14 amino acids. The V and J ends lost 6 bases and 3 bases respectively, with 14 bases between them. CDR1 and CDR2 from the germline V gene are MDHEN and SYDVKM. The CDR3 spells CASSSQRAYYGYTF. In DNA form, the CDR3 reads TGTGCCAGCAGCAGCCAACGGGCTTACTATGGCTACACCTTC.

The CDR3 reads CSAIGGAYEQYF. CDR3 DNA: TGCAGCGCGATTGGGGGAGCCTACGAGCAGTACTTC. The chain joins TRBV29-1 to TRBJ2-5, with D perhaps TRBD1 or TRBD2 (5 bases each). The end of the DNA fits TRBJ2-7 better, so the J call may be wrong. The V gene's germline CDR1 is SQVTM and CDR2 ANQGSEA. This CDR3 comprises 12 residues.

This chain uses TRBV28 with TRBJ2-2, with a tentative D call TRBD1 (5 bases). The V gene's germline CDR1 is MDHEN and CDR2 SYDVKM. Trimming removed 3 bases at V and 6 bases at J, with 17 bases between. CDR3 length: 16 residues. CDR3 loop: CASSFPTARPSGELFF. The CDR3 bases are TGTGCCAGCAGTTTCCCGACAGCAAGGCCTTCCGGGGAGCTGTTTTTT. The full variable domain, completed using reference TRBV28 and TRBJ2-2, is DVKVTQSSRYLVKRTGEKVFLECVQDMDHENMFWYRQDPGLGLRLIYFSYDVKMKEKGDIPEGYSVSREKKERFSLILESASTNQTSMYLCASSFPTARPSGELFFGEGSRLTVL.

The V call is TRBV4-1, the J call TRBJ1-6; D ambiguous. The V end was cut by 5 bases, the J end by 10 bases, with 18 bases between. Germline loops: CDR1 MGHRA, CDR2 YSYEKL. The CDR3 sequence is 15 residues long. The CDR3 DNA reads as TGCGCCAGCAGCATTGGGGTAGGGATTGCGTCACCCCTCCACTTT. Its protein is CASSIGVGIASPLHF.

In DNA form, the CDR3 reads TGTGCCAGCAGTCCCGCGGCGTGGCTCCTCTACTATGGCTACACCTTC. It specifies CASSPAAWLLYYGYTF. The rearrangement joins TRBV28 to TRBJ1-2, with unresolved D. The CDR3 spans 16 residues. Germline V gene data show CDR1 as MDHEN and CDR2 as SYDVKM. The V end lost 5 bases, the J end lost 3 bases, and 19 bases lay between the germline ends.

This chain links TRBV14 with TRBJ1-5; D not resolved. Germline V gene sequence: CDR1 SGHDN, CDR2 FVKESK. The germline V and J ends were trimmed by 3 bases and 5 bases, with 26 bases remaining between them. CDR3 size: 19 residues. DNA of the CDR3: TGTGCCAGCAGCCATAGTACACAACCTCCCGGAGGGTTTTATCAGCCCCAGCATTTT. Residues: CASSHSTQPPGGFYQPQHF. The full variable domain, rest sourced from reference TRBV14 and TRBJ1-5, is EAGVTQFPSHSVIEKGQTVTLRCDPISGHDNLYWYRRVMGKEIKFLLHFVKESKQDESGMPNNRFLAERTGGTYSTLKVQPAELEDSGVYFCASSHSTQPPGGFYQPQHFGDGTRLSIL.

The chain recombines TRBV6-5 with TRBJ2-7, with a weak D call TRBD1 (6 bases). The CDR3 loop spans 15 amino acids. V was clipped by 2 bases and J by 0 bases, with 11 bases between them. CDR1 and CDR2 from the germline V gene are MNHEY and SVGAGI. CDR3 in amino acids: CASSYTGQSSYEQYF. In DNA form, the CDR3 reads TGTGCCAGCAGTTACACCGGACAGTCCTCCTACGAGCAGTACTTC.

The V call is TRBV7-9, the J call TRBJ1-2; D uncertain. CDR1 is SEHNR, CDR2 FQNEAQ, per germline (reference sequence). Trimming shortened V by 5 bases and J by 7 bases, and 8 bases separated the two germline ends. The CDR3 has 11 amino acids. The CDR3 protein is CASSPRAGYTF. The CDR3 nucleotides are TGTGCCAGCAGCCCCCGAGCTGGCTACACCTTC. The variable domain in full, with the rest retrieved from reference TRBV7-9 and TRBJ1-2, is DTGVSQNPRHKITKRGQNVTFRCDPISEHNRLYWYRQTLGQGPEFLTYFQNEAQLEKSRLLSDRFSAERPKGSFSTLEIQRTEQGDSAMYLCASSPRAGYTFGSGTRLTVV.

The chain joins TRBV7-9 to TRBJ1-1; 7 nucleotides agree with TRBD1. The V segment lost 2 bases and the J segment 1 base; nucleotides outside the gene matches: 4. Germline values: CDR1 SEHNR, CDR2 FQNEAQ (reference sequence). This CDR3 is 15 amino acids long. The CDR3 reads CASSLRGLGNTEAFF. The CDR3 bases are TGTGCCAGCAGCTTAAGGGGGCTAGGGAACACTGAAGCTTTCTTT.

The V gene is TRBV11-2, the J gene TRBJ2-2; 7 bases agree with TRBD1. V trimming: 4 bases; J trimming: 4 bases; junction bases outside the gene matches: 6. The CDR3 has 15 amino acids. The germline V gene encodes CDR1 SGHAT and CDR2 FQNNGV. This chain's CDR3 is CASSYRGAGTGELFF. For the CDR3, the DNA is TGTGCCAGCAGCTACAGGGGCGCGGGCACCGGGGAGCTGTTTTTT.

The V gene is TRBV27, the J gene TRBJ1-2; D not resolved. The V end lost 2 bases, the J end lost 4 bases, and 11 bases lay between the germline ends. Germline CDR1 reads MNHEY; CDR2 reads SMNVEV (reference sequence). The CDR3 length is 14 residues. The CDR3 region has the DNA TGTGCCAGCAGTTTAACTCCGGCAGTCTATGGCTACACCTTC. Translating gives CASSLTPAVYGYTF.

The CDR3 nucleotides are TGTGCCAGCAGTTTTGGGGGTAAGGATACGCAGTATTTT. Encoded protein: CASSFGGKDTQYF. J is TRBJ2-3 and V is TRBV28, with D possibly called TRBD1 or TRBD2 (5 bases each). The CDR3 totals 13 residues. CDR1 is MDHEN and CDR2 is SYDVKM in the germline V gene. V lost 3 bases, J lost 6 bases, and 10 bases lay in between.

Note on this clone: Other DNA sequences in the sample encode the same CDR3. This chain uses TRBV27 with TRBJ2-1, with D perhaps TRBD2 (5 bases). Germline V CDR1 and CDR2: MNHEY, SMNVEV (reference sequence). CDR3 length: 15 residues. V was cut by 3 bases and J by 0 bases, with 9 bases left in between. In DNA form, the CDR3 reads TGTGCCAGCAGTTTCGGAAGCGGCTCCTACAATGAGCAGTTCTTC. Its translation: CASSFGSGSYNEQFF.

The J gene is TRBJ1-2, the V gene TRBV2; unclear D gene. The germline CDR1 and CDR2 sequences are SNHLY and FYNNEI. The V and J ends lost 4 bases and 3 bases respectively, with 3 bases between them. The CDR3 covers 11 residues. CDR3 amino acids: CASSVDYGYTF. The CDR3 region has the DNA TGTGCCAGCAGTGTTGACTATGGCTACACCTTC.

The CDR3 nucleotides are TGTGCCAGCAGTTTATCTGGGCTCACTGGGGCCAACGTCCTGACTTTC. This encodes CASSLSGLTGANVLTF. The rearrangement links TRBV27 to TRBJ2-6; no reliable D call. Trimming cost V 0 bases and J 2 bases, with 8 bases left between them. Germline CDR1 is MNHEY and CDR2 is SMNVEV (reference sequence). The CDR3 spans 16 residues.

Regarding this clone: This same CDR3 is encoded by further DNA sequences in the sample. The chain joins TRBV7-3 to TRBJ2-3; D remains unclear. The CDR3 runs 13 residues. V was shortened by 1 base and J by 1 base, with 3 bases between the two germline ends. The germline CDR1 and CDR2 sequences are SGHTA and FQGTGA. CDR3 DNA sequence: TGTGCCAGCAGCTTAATTGGCACAGATACGCAGTATTTT. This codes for CASSLIGTDTQYF.

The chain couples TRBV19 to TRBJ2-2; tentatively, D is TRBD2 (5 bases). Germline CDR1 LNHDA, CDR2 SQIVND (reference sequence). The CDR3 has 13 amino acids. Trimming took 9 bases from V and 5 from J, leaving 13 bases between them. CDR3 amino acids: CASDLRGTGELFF. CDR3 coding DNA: TGTGCCAGCGACCTCCGGGGAACCGGGGAGCTGTTTTTT.

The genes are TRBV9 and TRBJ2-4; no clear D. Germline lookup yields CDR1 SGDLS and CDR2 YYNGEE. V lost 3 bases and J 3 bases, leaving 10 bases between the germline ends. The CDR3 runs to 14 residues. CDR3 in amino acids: CASSGPMGKNIQYF. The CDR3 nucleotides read TGTGCCAGCAGCGGTCCGATGGGCAAAAACATTCAGTACTTC.